What follows describes a single T cell receptor (beta chain). This CDR3 comprises 14 residues. Trimming pared 7 bases from V and 3 bases from J, leaving 16 bases between. Per the germline V gene, CDR1 is MNHNS and CDR2 is SASEGT. Donation came from healthy HIV-negative adults that had no recent acute infections or vaccinations. Nashville, Tennessee was home to all donors, each a Caucasian adult. Profiled with immunoSEQ multiplex PCR; TCRdb holds only in-frame clones, not every one. Found here are about 490,000 clones, 76% of them singletons; the top ten hold over 10%. This sample stems from a study of shared clonotypes between healthy human individuals.

The source of this sequence is a woman aged 40 to 55 in good health. Some clones in this sample may be carry-over from other donors' samples. Sequenced material: PBMCs. The V gene is TRBV6-1, the J gene TRBJ2-7; D perhaps matches TRBD1 (6 bases). Here the CDR3 DNA reads TGTGCCAGCATACTGACAGGAATGAACTACGAGCAGTACTTC. It specifies CASILTGMNYEQYF.